The clone carrying this T cell receptor (beta chain) has more than one count but fewer than ten. The data derive from a study of blood T cell repertoires in COVID-19. Study in general: Specimens from acute and convalescent COVID-19 originated in the United States, Italy and Spain. PBMCs, B-cell-depleted T cells, or T cells were the source of the cDNA or gDNA that made up the material.

The CDR3 consists of 15 residues. Per germline, CDR1 LNHDA and CDR2 SQIVND (reference sequence). After removal of 1 base from V and 1 base from J, the junction contained 0 bases not matched to a gene. Authors' processing steps: Amplification of reference gene primers was used by the study to estimate nucleated cell counts. The repertoire was sequenced with immunoSEQ multiplex PCR; TCRdb's copy has only in-frame clones and lacks some. That table gives V, J and clone size, and the DNA gave D and trimming. Among roughly 220,000 clones, 75% to 85% were seen once, and the ten largest hold over 1.2%. The sample comprised peripheral blood. V is TRBV19 and J is TRBJ1-1, with 10 nucleotides matching TRBD1. The source of this sequence is a woman in her thirties or forties who had recovered from COVID-19. Written as DNA, the CDR3 is TGTGCCAGTAGTATAGGACAGGGGGCGAACACTGAAGCTTTCTTT. Its protein product is CASSIGQGANTEAFF.